This T cell receptor (beta chain) was sequenced for a study of shared clonotypes between healthy human individuals. Points from the study as a whole: Sorted-subset sequencing was shown by rarefaction to be incomplete despite large depth. The sharing of about 5.3% of naive CD4 clonotypes was seen across several donors. Among the subsets, naive ones generally showed larger estimated richness than memory ones. Few donors limited the genetic and exposure-history diversity represented.

Libraries were prepared by immunoSEQ multiplex PCR; TCRdb keeps only in-frame clonotypes and omits some of them. The data contain hundreds of thousands of clones, roughly 95% of them singletons. Germline CDR1 SGHAT, CDR2 FQNNGV. The CDR3 has 13 residues. Trimming pared 6 bases from V and 7 bases from J, leaving 15 bases between. This clone appeared once. Its antigen is still unknown. Positively selected for CCR7, the CD45RO-negative cells used as naive CD8 cells excluded terminally differentiated effector memory CD45RA+ cells. The TCR comes from a woman in her 30s in good health. The chain employs TRBV11-2 and TRBJ1-2; possibly TRBD1 for D (6 bases). The source material was naive CD8+ T cells sorted from blood. The CDR3 DNA reads as TGTGCCAGCAGGTTCCCGGGGGCCTCTGGCTACACCTTC. The encoded protein is CASRFPGASGYTF.